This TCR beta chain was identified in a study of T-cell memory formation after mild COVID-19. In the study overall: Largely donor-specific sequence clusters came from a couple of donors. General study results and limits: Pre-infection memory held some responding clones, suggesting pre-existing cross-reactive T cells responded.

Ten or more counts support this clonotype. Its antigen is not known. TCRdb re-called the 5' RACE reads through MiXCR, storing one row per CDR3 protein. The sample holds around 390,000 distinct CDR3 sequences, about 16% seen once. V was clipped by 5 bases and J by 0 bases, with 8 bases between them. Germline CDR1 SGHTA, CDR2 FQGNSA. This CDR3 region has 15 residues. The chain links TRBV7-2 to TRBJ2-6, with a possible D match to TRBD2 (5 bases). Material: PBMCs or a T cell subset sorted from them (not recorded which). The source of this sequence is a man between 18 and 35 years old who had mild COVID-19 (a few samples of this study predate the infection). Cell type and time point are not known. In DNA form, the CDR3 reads TGTGCCAGCAGCAATCGGGACTCTGGGGCCAACGTCCTGACTTTC. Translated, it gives CASSNRDSGANVLTF.